This is a list of T cell receptor beta chains from one sample in a study of beta chain features in type 1 diabetes. The assay was immunoSEQ multiplex PCR, and TCRdb's table has in-frame clones only and misses some. Of more than 200,000 clones listed, 16% are singletons. Material for sequencing was naive CD4+ T cells from blood. The receptors were gathered from a man aged 30 to 45 with type 1 diabetes. Both conserved end residues are part of each CDR3. The order of the fields is clone size, V gene, D gene, J gene, CDR3 protein, CDR3 DNA. The D gene is left open where the match is weak. Clone size appears in some rows only: once, few, many, or a class for an expanded clone.

size: -; V: TRBV7-7; D: -; J: TRBJ2-1; CDR3: CASSFGDNNEQFF; DNA: TGTGCCAGCAGCTTCGGGGACAACAATGAGCAGTTCTTC
size: -; V: TRBV11-2; D: -; J: TRBJ2-7; CDR3: CASRAGTSPYEQYF; DNA: TGTGCCAGCAGGGCTGGTACGTCTCCCTACGAGCAGTACTTC
size: -; V: TRBV30; D: -; J: TRBJ2-7; CDR3: CAWALGNHEQYF; DNA: TGTGCCTGGGCCCTCGGGAACCACGAGCAGTACTTC
size: -; V: TRBV7-2; D: -; J: TRBJ2-1; CDR3: CASSIQGREQFF; DNA: TGTGCCAGCAGTATACAGGGCCGTGAGCAGTTCTTC
size: few; V: TRBV6-6; D: -; J: TRBJ2-1; CDR3: CASTKGTSNEQFF; DNA: TGTGCCAGCACCAAAGGGACTTCCAATGAGCAGTTCTTC
size: -; V: TRBV29-1; D: -; J: TRBJ1-1; CDR3: CSGRLQSRTEAFF; DNA: TGCAGCGGACGGCTTCAGTCGCGCACTGAAGCTTTCTTT
size: few; V: TRBV30; D: TRBD2; J: TRBJ2-5; CDR3: CAWGLADQETQYF; DNA: TGTGCCTGGGGTCTAGCGGACCAAGAGACCCAGTACTTC
size: few; V: TRBV7-3; D: TRBD1; J: TRBJ2-5; CDR3: CASSSGQGRQETQYF; DNA: TGTGCCAGCAGCTCAGGACAGGGTCGACAAGAGACCCAGTACTTC
size: few; V: TRBV29-1; D: -; J: TRBJ2-7; CDR3: CSVGRNPLIYEQYF; DNA: TGCAGCGTGGGACGGAACCCTTTAATCTACGAGCAGTACTTC
size: -; V: TRBV27; D: -; J: TRBJ1-1; CDR3: CASSLNGGNTEAFF; DNA: TGTGCCAGCAGTTTAAATGGCGGGAACACTGAAGCTTTCTTT
size: -; V: TRBV6-5; D: -; J: TRBJ1-2; CDR3: CASRTQGRNGYTF; DNA: TGTGCCAGCAGAACACAGGGCCGTAATGGCTACACCTTC
size: few; V: TRBV5-4; D: TRBD1; J: TRBJ2-1; CDR3: CASSPGQGRYNEQFF; DNA: TGTGCCAGCAGCCCAGGACAGGGAAGATACAATGAGCAGTTCTTC
size: -; V: TRBV28; D: -; J: TRBJ2-7; CDR3: CASTSAGYEQYF; DNA: TGTGCCAGCACCTCAGCAGGGTACGAGCAGTACTTC
size: -; V: TRBV7-2; D: -; J: TRBJ2-2; CDR3: CASNSPDTARTGELFF; DNA: TGTGCCAGCAACTCACCCGACACAGCTCGGACGGGGGAGCTGTTTTTT
size: -; V: TRBV18; D: -; J: TRBJ2-2; CDR3: CASSPTGELFF; DNA: TGTGCCAGCTCACCAACCGGGGAGCTGTTTTTT
size: few; V: TRBV30; D: -; J: TRBJ2-1; CDR3: CASSRETPEQFF; DNA: TGTGCCTCTTCTCGGGAGACTCCCGAGCAGTTCTTC
size: few; V: TRBV30; D: TRBD2; J: TRBJ2-1; CDR3: CAWERGGGNEQFF; DNA: TGTGCCTGGGAGCGGGGGGGTGGCAATGAGCAGTTCTTC
size: few; V: TRBV9; D: -; J: TRBJ1-2; CDR3: CASSVGTESGYTF; DNA: TGTGCCAGCAGCGTAGGGACAGAAAGTGGCTACACCTTC
size: -; V: TRBV27; D: -; J: TRBJ2-6; CDR3: CASSSPGGANVLTF; DNA: TGTGCCAGCAGTTCCCCGGGCGGGGCCAACGTCCTGACTTTC
size: -; V: TRBV29-1; D: -; J: TRBJ1-2; CDR3: CSVARAGPRQYGYTF; DNA: TGCAGCGTTGCAAGGGCGGGTCCAAGGCAGTATGGCTACACCTTC
size: -; V: TRBV4-2; D: TRBD1; J: TRBJ2-1; CDR3: CASSHGQGNSEQFF; DNA: TGTGCCAGCAGCCATGGACAGGGTAATAGTGAGCAGTTCTTC